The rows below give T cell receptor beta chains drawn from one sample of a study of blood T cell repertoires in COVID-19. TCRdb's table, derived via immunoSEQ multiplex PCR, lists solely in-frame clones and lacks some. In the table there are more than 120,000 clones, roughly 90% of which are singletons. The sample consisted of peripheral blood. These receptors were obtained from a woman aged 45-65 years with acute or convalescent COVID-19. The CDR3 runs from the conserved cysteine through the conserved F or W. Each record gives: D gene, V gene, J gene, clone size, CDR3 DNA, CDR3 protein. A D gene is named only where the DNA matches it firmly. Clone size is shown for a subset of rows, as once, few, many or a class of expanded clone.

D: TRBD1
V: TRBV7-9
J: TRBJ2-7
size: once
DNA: TGTGCCAGCGACAGGGGGCGAAACGAGCAGTACTTC
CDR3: CASDRGRNEQYF

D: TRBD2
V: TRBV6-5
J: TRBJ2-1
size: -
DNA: TGTGCCAGCAGTTACTTCTCCGGGGGGAGGCACAATGAGCAGTTCTTC
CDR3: CASSYFSGGRHNEQFF

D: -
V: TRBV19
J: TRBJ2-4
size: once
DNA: TGTGCCAGTAGTACCTCAGGGGCCCGGGGTGGCAAAAACATTCAGTACTTC
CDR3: CASSTSGARGGKNIQYF

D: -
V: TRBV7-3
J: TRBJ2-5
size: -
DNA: TGTGCCAGCCAAGCGGCGCCAGGGGGGGAGACCCAGTACTTC
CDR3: CASQAAPGGETQYF

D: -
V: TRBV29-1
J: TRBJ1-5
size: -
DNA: TGCAGCGTTGACGAGGGAGGAAGCAATCAGCCCCAGCATTTT
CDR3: CSVDEGGSNQPQHF

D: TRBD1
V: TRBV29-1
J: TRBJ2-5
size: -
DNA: TGCAGCGTAGCGACAGGGGGCCCCCAAGAGACCCAGTACTTC
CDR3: CSVATGGPQETQYF

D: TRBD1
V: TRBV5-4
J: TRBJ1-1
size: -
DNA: TGTGCCAGCAGCTCAGGGGGTAGGTCGACTGAAGCTTTCTTT
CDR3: CASSSGGRSTEAFF

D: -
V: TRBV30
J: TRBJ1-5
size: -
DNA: TGTGCCGCGGGGAGACGAGGCAATCAGCCCCAGCATTTT
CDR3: CAAGRRGNQPQHF

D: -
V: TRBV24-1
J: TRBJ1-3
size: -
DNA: TGTGCCACCAGTGATACAACCGGGACACGAAGAAACACCATATATTTT
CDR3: CATSDTTGTRRNTIYF

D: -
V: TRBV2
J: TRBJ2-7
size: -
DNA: TGTGCCAGCCTTTCAGTCAGCGAGCAGTACTTC
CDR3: CASLSVSEQYF

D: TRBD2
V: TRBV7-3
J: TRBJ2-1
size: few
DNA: TGTGCCAGCAGCTTCCCGGGGACTAGCCCGGGGAATGAGCAGTTCTTC
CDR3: CASSFPGTSPGNEQFF

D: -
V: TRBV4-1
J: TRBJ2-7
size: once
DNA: TGCGCCAGCAGCCAAGATCTCGAGCAGTACTTC
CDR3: CASSQDLEQYF

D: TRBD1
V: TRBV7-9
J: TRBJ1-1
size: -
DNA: TGTGCCAGCAGCCCTTGGACAGGGGTCACTGAAGCTTTCTTT
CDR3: CASSPWTGVTEAFF

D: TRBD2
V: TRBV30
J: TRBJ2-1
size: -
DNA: TGTGCCTGGGGGAGGGGTAGCGGATGGTACAATGAGCAGTTCTTC
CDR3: CAWGRGSGWYNEQFF

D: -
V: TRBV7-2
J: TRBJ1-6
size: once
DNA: TGTGCCAGCACTCCACATGGGGCCCAAAGGAATTCACCCCTCCACTTT
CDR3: CASTPHGAQRNSPLHF

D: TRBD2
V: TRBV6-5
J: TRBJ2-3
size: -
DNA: TGTGCCAGCAGCGGTCAAGCGGGAGCAGAAGATACGCAGTATTTT
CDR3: CASSGQAGAEDTQYF

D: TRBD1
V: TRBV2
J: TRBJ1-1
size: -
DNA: TGTGCCAGCAGCATGCCCCGGGACAGCTCCACTGAAGCTTTCTTT
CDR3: CASSMPRDSSTEAFF

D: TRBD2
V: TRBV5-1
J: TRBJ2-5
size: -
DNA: TGCGCCAGCAGCCCTGCCGCCGGGGGGGAGACCCAGTACTTC
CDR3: CASSPAAGGETQYF

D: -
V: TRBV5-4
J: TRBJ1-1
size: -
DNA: TGTGCCAGCAGCTTGGGAGTGCAGAGGCCTGAAGCTTTCTTT
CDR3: CASSLGVQRPEAFF

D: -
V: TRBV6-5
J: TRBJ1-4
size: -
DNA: TGTGCCAGCAGCTCCTTCCGGGGTGAAAAACTGTTTTTT
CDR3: CASSSFRGEKLFF

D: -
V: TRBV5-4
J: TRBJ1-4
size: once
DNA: TGTGCCAGCAGCTCACAGGGAACGGATGAAAAACTGTTTTTT
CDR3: CASSSQGTDEKLFF

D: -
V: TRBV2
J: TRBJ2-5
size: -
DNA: TGTGCCAGCAGTGAAGGGGTTATTCAGGGAAGCCAAGAGACCCAGTACTTC
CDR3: CASSEGVIQGSQETQYF

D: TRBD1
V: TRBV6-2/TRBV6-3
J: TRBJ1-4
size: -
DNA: TGTGCCAGCAGTTACGCGACAGGGGCGATTACGACAACTAATGAAAAACTGTTTTTT
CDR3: CASSYATGAITTTNEKLFF

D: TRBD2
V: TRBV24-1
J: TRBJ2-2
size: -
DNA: TGTGCCACAAAAGCGGGGGGGCTCAACGGGGAGCTGTTTTTT
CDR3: CATKAGGLNGELFF

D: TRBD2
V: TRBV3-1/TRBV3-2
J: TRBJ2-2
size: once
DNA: TGTGCCAGCAGCCAAGATCGGACTAGCATCACCGGGGAGCTGTTTTTT
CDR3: CASSQDRTSITGELFF

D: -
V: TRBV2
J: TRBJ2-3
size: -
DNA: TGTGCCAGCAGTGAAGGGAGGACCACAGATACGCAGTATTTT
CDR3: CASSEGRTTDTQYF

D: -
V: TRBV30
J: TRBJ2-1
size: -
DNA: TGTGCCTGGAGTGTAGGGGGGGCTGGCGATGAGCAGTTCTTC
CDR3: CAWSVGGAGDEQFF